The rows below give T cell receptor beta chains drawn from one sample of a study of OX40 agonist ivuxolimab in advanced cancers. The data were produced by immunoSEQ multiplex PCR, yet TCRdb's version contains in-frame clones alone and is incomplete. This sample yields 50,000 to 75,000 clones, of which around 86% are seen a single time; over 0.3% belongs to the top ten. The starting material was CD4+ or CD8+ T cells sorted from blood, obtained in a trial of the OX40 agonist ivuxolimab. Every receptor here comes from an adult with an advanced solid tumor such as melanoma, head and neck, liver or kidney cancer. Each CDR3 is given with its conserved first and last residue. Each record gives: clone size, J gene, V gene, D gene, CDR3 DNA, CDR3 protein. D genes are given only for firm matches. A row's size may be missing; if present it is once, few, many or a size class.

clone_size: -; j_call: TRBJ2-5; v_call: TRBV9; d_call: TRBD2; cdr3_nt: TGTGCCAGCAGCGGGACGAGCGGGGGTGGGAAAGAGACCCAGTACTTC; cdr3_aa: CASSGTSGGGKETQYF
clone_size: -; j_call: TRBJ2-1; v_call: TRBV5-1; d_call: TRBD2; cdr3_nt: TGCGCCAGCAGCTTGACCAGGACTAGCGGGAACAATGAGCAGTTCTTC; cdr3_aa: CASSLTRTSGNNEQFF
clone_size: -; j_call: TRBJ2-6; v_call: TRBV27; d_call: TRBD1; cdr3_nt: TGTGCCAGCAGTTTAGAACAGGGGAAGGTGGGCTCTGGGGCCAACGTCCTGACTTTC; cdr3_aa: CASSLEQGKVGSGANVLTF
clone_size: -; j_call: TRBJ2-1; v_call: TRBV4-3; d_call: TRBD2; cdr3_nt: TGCGCCAGCAGTCGGTCTACTAGCGGGGGACCCAAGGGTGAGCAGTTCTTC; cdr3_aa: CASSRSTSGGPKGEQFF
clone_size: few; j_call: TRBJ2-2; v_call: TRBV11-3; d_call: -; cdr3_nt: TGTGCCAGCAGCTCCCAGGCCGGGGAGCTGTTTTTT; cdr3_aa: CASSSQAGELFF
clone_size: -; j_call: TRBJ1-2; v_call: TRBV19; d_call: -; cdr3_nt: TGTGCCAGCGGCTCAGGGTATTCAGGCGGCTACACCTTC; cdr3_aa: CASGSGYSGGYTF
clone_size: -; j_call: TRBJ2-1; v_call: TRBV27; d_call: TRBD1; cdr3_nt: TGTGCCAGCAGTTACGGGACAGGGTATAACAATGAGCAGTTCTTC; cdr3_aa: CASSYGTGYNNEQFF
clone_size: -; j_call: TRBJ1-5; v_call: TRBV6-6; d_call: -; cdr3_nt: TGTGCCAGCCGGGGTTTGGGGGCTGAGAGCAATCAGCCCCAGCATTTT; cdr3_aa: CASRGLGAESNQPQHF
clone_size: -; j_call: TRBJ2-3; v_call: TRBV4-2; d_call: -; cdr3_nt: TGTGCCAGCAGCCAAGAAGGAGGGGTAAGCACAGATACGCAGTATTTT; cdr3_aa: CASSQEGGVSTDTQYF
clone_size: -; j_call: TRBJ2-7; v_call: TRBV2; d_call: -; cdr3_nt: TGTGCCAGCTCCCCCCCTTCAGGGGATCCCCACGAGCAGTACTTC; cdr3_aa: CASSPPSGDPHEQYF
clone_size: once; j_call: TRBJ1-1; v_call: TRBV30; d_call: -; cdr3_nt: TGTGCCTGGCTGAACAGGGATGTAAGAACTGAAGCTTTCTTT; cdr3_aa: CAWLNRDVRTEAFF
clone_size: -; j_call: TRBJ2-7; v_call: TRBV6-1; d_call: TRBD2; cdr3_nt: TGTGCCAGCAGTGAAGGTTCGACTAGCGGGGTTCTCTACGAGCAGTACTTC; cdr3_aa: CASSEGSTSGVLYEQYF
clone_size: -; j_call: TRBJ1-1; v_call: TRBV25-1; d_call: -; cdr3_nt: TGTGCCAGCATCATGTCGGGGCGGGGAACTGAAGCTTTCTTT; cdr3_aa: CASIMSGRGTEAFF
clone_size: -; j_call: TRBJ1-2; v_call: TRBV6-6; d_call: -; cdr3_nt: TGTGCCAGCAGTACAGGGAGGGGCTACACCTTC; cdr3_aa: CASSTGRGYTF
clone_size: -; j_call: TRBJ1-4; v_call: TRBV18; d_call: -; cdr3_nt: TGTGCCAGCTCACCTAATGAGGGAACTAATGAAAAACTGTTTTTT; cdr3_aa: CASSPNEGTNEKLFF
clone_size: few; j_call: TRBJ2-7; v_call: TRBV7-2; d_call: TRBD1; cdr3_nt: TGTGCCAGCAGCTTGTCGACAGGGAGAGTTTACGAGCAGTACTTC; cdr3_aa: CASSLSTGRVYEQYF
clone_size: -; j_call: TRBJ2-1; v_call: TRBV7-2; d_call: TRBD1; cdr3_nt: TGTGCCAGCAGCTCGACAGGGATTGAGCAGTTCTTC; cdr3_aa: CASSSTGIEQFF
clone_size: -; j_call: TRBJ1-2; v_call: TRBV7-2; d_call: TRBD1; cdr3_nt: TGTGCCAGCAGCACCAGACAGGGCGGATGGAATGGCTACACCTTC; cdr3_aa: CASSTRQGGWNGYTF
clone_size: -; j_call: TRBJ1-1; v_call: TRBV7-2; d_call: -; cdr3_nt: TGTGCCAGCAGTCGATGGCGGTCGGGAGCTTTCTTT; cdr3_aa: CASSRWRSGAFF
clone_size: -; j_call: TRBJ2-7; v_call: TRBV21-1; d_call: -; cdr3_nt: TGTGCCAGCAGCAAAGGTCCGCTTGGGTCAGGGGTGGACTACGAGCAGTACTTC; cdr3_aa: CASSKGPLGSGVDYEQYF
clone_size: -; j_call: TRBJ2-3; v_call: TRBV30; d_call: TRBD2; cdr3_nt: TGTGCCTGGAGTGGCAGACGGGGGGGTGCAGATACGCAGTATTTT; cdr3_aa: CAWSGRRGGADTQYF
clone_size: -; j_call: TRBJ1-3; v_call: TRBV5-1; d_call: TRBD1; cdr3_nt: TGCGCCAGCAGCTTGTCCCTCCACAGGGGAGCTGGAAACACCATATATTTT; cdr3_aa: CASSLSLHRGAGNTIYF
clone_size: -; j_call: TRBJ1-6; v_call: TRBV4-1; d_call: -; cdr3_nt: TGCGCCAGCAGCCAAGGACCAATGGGGAACCATAATTCACCCCTCCACTTT; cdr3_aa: CASSQGPMGNHNSPLHF
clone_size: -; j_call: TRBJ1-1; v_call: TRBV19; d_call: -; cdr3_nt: TGTGCCAGTAAGAAAGCGGGACAACCGAACACTGAAGCTTTCTTT; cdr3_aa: CASKKAGQPNTEAFF
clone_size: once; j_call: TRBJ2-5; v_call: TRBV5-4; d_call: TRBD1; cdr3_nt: TGTGCCAGCAGCTTGCGGACAGGGGGCGCGTGGCAAGAGACCCAGTACTTC; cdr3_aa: CASSLRTGGAWQETQYF
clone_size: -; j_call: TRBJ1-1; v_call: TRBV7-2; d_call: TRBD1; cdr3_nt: TGTGCCAGCAGCTTTACCCCGGGACAGGGCACTGAAGCTTTCTTT; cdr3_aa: CASSFTPGQGTEAFF
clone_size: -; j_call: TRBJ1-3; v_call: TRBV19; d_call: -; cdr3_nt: TGTGCCAGTAGTAATTTGGGGCTCTCTGGAAACACCATATATTTT; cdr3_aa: CASSNLGLSGNTIYF
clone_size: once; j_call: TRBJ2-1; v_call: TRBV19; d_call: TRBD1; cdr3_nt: TGTGCCAGTAACAGGGGCGGTCTCAATGAGCAGTTCTTC; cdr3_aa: CASNRGGLNEQFF
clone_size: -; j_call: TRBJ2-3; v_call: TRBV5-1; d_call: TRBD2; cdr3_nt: TGCGCCAGCAGCTTTAGCGGGATTCGCACAGATACGCAGTATTTT; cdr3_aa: CASSFSGIRTDTQYF
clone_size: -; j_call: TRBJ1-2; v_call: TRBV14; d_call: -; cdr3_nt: TGTGCCAGCAGCCAAAATCCCTATGGCTACACCTTC; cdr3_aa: CASSQNPYGYTF